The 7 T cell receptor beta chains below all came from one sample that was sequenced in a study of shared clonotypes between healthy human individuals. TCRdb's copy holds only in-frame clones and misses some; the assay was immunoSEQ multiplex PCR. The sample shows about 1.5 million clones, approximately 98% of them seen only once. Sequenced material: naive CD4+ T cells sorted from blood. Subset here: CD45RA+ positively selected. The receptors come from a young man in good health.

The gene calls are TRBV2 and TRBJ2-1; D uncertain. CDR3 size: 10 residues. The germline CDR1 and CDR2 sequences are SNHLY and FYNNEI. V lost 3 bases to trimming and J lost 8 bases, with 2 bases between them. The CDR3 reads CASSDDEQFF. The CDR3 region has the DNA TGTGCCAGCAGTGATGATGAGCAGTTCTTC.

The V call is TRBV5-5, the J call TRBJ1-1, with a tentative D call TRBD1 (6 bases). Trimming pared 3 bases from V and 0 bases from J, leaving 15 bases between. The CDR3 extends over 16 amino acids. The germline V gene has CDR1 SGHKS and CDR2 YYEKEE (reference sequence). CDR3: CASSSSGALMNTEAFF. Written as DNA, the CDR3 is TGTGCCAGCAGCTCCTCAGGGGCTCTGATGAACACTGAAGCTTTCTTT.

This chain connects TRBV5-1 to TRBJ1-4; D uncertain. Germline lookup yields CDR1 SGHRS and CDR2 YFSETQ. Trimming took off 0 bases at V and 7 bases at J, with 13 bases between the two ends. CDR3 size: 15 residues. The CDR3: CASSLGQFGAEKLFF. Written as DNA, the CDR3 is TGCGCCAGCAGCTTGGGACAATTCGGTGCTGAAAAACTGTTTTTT. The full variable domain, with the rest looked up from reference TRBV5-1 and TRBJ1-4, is KAGVTQTPRYLIKTRGQQVTLSCSPISGHRSVSWYQQTPGQGLQFLFEYFSETQRNKGNFPGRFSGRQFSNSRSEMNVSTLELGDSALYLCASSLGQFGAEKLFFGSGTQLSVL.

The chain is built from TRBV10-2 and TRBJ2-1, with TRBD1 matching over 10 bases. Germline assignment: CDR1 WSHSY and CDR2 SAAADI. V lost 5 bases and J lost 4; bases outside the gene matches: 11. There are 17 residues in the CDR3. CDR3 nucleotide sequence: TGCGCCAGCAGTAGAAACGGACAGGGGGTATCTTACAATGAGCAGTTCTTC. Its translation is CASSRNGQGVSYNEQFF.

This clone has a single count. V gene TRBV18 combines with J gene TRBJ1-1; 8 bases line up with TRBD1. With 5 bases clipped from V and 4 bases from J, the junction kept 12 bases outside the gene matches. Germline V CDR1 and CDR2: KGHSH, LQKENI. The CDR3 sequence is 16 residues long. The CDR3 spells CASSSFNRGGATEAFF. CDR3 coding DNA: TGTGCCAGCTCATCCTTTAACAGGGGGGGGGCCACTGAAGCTTTCTTT.

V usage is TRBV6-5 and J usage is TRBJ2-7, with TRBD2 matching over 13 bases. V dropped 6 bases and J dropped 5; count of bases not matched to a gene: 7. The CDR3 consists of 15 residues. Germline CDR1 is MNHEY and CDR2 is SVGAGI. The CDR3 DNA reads TGTGCCAGCAGGCCGACTAGCGGGAGGCTCCACGAGCAGTACTTC. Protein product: CASRPTSGRLHEQYF.

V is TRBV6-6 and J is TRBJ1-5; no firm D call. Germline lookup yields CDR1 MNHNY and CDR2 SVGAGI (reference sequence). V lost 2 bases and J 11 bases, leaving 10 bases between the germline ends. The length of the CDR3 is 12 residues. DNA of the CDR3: TGTGCCAGCAGTTACCCGGCCCAGTCCCAGCATTTT. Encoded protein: CASSYPAQSQHF.